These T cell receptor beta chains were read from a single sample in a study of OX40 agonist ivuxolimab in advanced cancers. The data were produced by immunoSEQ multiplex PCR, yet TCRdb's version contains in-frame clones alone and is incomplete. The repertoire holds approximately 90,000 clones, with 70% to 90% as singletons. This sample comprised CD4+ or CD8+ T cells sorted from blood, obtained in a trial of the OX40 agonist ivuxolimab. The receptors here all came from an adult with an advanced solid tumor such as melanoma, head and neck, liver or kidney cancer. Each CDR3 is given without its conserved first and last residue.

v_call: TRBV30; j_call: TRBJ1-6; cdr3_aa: AWSVTRSPLH
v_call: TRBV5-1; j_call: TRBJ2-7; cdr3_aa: ASSSTGGQTYEQY
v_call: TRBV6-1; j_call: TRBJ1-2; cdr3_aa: AGGSPDHPS
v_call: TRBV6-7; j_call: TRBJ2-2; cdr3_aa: ASSYPGAGGPTGELF
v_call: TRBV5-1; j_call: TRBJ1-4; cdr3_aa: ASSPRTGGNEKLF
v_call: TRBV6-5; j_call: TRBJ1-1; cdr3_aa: ASKISQGWNTEAF
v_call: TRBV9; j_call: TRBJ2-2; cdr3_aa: ASTPWGGQNTGELF
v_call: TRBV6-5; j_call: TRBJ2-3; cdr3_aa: ASRPSGDPDTQY
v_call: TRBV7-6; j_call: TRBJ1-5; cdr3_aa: ASSPGQGQPQH
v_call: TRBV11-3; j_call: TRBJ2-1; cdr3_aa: ASRVFRDRGGNEQF
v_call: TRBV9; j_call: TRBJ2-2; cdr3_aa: ASSVRLNTGELF
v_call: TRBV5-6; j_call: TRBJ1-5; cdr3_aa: ASSLNRNQPQH
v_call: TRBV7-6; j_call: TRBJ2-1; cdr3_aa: ASSLAQLGRPYNEQF
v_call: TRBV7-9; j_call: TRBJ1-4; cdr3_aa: ASSLQGTTNEKLF
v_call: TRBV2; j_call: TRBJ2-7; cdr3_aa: ASSSRQGSYEQY
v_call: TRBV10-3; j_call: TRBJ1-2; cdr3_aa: AISESRVGYT
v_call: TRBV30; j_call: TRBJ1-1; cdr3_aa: AWSDQVGAF
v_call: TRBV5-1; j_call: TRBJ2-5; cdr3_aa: ASSGIAGETQY
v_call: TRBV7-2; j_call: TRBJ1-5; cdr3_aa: ASSVQPLPNQPQH
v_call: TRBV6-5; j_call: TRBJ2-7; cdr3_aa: ASSYYRRTYEQY
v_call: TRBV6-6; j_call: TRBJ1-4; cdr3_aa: ASFHNEKLF
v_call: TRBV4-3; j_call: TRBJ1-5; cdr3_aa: ASSQLWTGTQPQH
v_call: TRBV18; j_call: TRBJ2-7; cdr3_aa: ASSARGGTSGTEQY
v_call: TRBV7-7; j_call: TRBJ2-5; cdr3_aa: ASSSGRVETQY
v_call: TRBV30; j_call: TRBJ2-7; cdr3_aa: AWEKAQGGFEQY
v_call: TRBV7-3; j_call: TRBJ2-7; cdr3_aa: ASSLVGTGASYEQY
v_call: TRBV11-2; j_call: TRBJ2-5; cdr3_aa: ASSLVSQQETQY
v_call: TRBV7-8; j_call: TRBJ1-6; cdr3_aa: ASSLSPWSGLSNSPLH
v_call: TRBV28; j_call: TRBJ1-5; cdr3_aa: ASSRDRNQPQH
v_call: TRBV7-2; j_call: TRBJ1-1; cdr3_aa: ASSVSGAEAF
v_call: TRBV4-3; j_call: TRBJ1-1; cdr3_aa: ASSGRGKFTEAF
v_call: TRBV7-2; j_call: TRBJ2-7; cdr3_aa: ASSLEAGSGEQY
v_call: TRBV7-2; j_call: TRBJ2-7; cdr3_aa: ASSLERGSYEQY
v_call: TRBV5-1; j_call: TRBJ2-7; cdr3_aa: ASSLGDRAYSYEQY
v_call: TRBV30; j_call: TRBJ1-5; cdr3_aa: AWSTRVGRDQPQH
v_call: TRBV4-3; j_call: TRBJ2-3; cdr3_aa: ASSQDGRYDTQY
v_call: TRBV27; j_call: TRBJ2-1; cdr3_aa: ASSLRGTGRFNEQF
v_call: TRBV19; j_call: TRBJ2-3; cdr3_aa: ASSIDLPSTDTQY
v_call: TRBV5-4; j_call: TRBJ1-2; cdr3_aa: ASSAGTEGYGYT
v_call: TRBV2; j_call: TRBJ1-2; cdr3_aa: ASSVGSRGGEGYT
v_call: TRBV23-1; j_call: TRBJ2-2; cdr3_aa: ASSHKTGTAATGELF
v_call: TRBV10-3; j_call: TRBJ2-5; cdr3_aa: AISGSTGAQETQY
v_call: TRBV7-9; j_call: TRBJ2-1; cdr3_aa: ASSEDNEQF
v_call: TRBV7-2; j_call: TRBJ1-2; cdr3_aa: ASSLAGAENYGYT
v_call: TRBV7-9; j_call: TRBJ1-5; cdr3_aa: ASSLAGGGQGPQH
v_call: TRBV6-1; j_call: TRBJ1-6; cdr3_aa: ASSENPGMGGYNSPLH
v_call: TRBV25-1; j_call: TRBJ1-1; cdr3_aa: ASSEYTGLNTEAF
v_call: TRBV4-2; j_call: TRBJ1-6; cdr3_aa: ASSQGYPPDNSPLH
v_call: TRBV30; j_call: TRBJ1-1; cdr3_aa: AWSVLRTGNTEAF
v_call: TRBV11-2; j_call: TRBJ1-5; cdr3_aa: ASSLATGWNQPQH
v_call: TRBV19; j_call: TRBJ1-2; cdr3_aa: ARIRQGVSNYGYT
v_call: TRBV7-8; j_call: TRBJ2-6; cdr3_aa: ASSLRTGRVSGANVLT
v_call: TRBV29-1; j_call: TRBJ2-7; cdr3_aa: SVGAGTSTFHEQY
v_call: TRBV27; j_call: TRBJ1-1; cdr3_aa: ASSPTDRLNTEAF
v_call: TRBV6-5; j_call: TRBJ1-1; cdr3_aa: ASSYSQSAGATEAF